This is a list of T cell receptor beta chains from one sample in a study of blood T cell repertoires in COVID-19. TCRdb's table, derived via immunoSEQ multiplex PCR, lists solely in-frame clones and lacks some. The sample holds about 90,000 clones, about 90% seen once. Sequencing used peripheral blood. These receptors all stem from a human donor with active COVID-19. The donor label of this sample is uncertain. Each CDR3 is given with its conserved first and last residue. The listing skips clone size in some rows; elsewhere it reads once, few, many or a size class.

clone_size j_call v_call cdr3_aa
. TRBJ1-5 TRBV24-1 CATSDYLGDRGGSNQPQHF
. TRBJ2-7 TRBV3-1/TRBV3-2 CASSQGWSQYF
. TRBJ2-5 TRBV5-1 CASKGPTGEVGETQYF
. TRBJ2-5 TRBV5-4 CASSPVAGGQETQYF
. TRBJ2-1 TRBV12-5 CASGLEDRGRQFF
. TRBJ2-5 TRBV11-2 CASSPLGTSGGVIGETQYF
. TRBJ1-5 TRBV11-2 CASSIWTDQPQHF
. TRBJ1-2 TRBV11-2 CASMGANYGYTF
. TRBJ1-5 TRBV2 CASSRDRANQPQHF
. TRBJ1-2 TRBV27 CASSSTGDHGYTF
. TRBJ2-3 TRBV6-4 CASSDSSGGPTDTQYF
. TRBJ1-4 TRBV5-1 CASSFGTDNEKLFF
. TRBJ2-7 TRBV29-1 CSVVMQGSSYEQYF
. TRBJ2-3 TRBV4-3 CASSQELAGARDTQYF
. TRBJ1-4 TRBV6-5 CASRPTGGRNEKLFF
. TRBJ2-3 TRBV6-5 CASRNRDSSTDTQYF
few TRBJ1-6 TRBV10-2 CATGTGYNSPLHF
. TRBJ2-2 TRBV19 CASSKPPPKKYINTGELFF
. TRBJ1-3 TRBV9 CASSVEGQGLSGNTIYF
. TRBJ2-3 TRBV7-3 CASSLRSSGGAPDTQYF
once TRBJ1-5 TRBV15 CATSRDSGGVGNQPQHF
. TRBJ2-5 TRBV5-5 CASSPGQGEAYQETQYF
. TRBJ1-2 TRBV12-5 CASGSRTANYGYTF
once TRBJ2-2 TRBV5-1 CASSPTGGIVTGELFF
. TRBJ2-5 TRBV18 CASSPPSQVQETQYF
. TRBJ2-4 TRBV5-1 CASSLDLTSGTLAKNIQYF
. TRBJ1-4 TRBV7-6 CASSLAQGPTNEKLFF
. TRBJ2-7 TRBV5-1 CASKVSGTDYEQYF
. TRBJ1-3 TRBV5-1 CASSLAAGNTIYF
. TRBJ2-5 TRBV7-6 CASSVGGPQGETQYF
. TRBJ2-5 TRBV27 CASSLFGGVQETQYF
. TRBJ1-2 TRBV27 CASSFQGGRYGYTF
. TRBJ2-7 TRBV9 CASSEDRSNEQYF
. TRBJ2-1 TRBV15 CATSRDRLSGGPSSYNEQFF
. TRBJ1-6 TRBV27 CASRDRVNSPLHF
. TRBJ2-3 TRBV2 CASSDRFAGWSTDTQYF
once TRBJ1-2 TRBV5-1 CASSLALTRSNYGYTF
once TRBJ2-3 TRBV16 CASSQSWRGGSGDTQYF
. TRBJ2-2 TRBV19 CASSLRVTGELFF
. TRBJ2-3 TRBV2 CASSEASGGDTQYF